The present T cell receptor beta chain was sequenced within a study of molecular identifiers for immune sequencing clone quantification. Study information: Replicate runs used RNA from roughly 18,000 or 92,000 naive CD8 cells, which was split five ways into aliquots, and four of those aliquots were then sequenced. Study-level findings and limits: Among 930,000 or so naive cells, as was reported, spiked Jurkat TCR RNA from one cell was detectable.

The naive CD8 libraries originated from between 20,000 and 1,000,000 sorted cells and drew on 10%, 30% or 50% RNA. Naive CD8 T cells were FACS-sorted by CD8+CD4-CCR7+CD45RA+ markers. TCRdb itself ran the PCR reads through MiXCR, one entry per CDR3 protein. There are about 510,000 distinct CDR3 sequences in the sample; about 21% occur only once, and 0.7% to 0.95% lies in the top ten. The CDR3 totals 16 residues. The ends were cut back, 3 bases at V and 5 bases at J, with 17 bases in the middle. Germline V lookup: CDR1 PRHDT, CDR2 FYEKMQ (reference sequence). This clonotype was seen ten or more times. What it binds is not known.

The chain employs TRBV13 and TRBJ2-4, with D perhaps TRBD1 (5 bases). Source material: naive CD8+ T cells from blood, with Jurkat cell RNA spiked in. Subset reported: FACS-sorted CD8+CD4-CCR7+CD45RA+ naive T cells. The sequence was collected from a human donor in good health. Some libraries in this study had Jurkat cell RNA spiked in. CDR3 nucleotides: TGTGCCAGCAGCTTTTCCCGACAAGGGGTCCAAAACATTCAGTACTTC. Amino acids: CASSFSRQGVQNIQYF.